This T cell receptor beta chain was sequenced in a study of PD-L1 blockade in urothelial cancer. Study as a whole: Once treatment had started, blood was analyzed at 3 weeks (second dose) and again at 6 weeks.

Into every PCR, synthetic TCR analog templates were spiked. Assay used: immunoSEQ multiplex PCR; TCRdb lists only in-frame clones, some missing. Here the sample spans 120,000 or so clones, roughly 82% being singletons. Deletions cut 3 bases from V and 2 bases from J, with 11 bases between. Germline V gene lookup returns CDR1 SGDLS and CDR2 YYNGEE. This CDR3 region has 14 residues. Indicated time point: peripheral blood 6 weeks after treatment start. Patients presented with locally advanced or metastatic urothelial carcinoma. The V gene is TRBV9, the J gene TRBJ2-5; weak D call: TRBD1 (5 bases). Sample: PBMCs, taken around atezolizumab (anti-PD-L1) treatment. This sequence originates from a man aged 45 to 65 with urothelial cancer. The CDR3 spells CASSEGASQETQYF. The CDR3 nucleotides read TGTGCCAGCAGCGAAGGGGCTAGTCAAGAGACCCAGTACTTC.